The rows below give T cell receptor beta chains drawn from one sample of a study of CD8+ T cells in alopecia areata. Sequencing used immunoSEQ multiplex PCR; TCRdb keeps in-frame clones, though not all of them. Seen here are roughly 200,000 clones, around 50% observed once, and the top ten hold 10% to 15%. Sequencing was performed on CD8+ T cells sorted from blood, taken at week 24, from a patient treated with tofacitinib. The receptors derive from a human donor with alopecia areata. Both conserved end residues are part of each CDR3. The D gene is left open where the match is weak. Clone size appears in some rows only: once, few, many, or a class for an expanded clone.

v_gene: TRBV10-2; abundance: .; j_gene: TRBJ2-1; d_gene: .; CDR3nt: TGCGCCAGCAGGGCGGGGCCTGAGCAGTTCTTC; CDR3aa: CASRAGPEQFF
v_gene: TRBV5-1; abundance: .; j_gene: TRBJ2-7; d_gene: .; CDR3nt: TGCGCCAGCAGCTCGGGGGACTACGAGCAGTACTTC; CDR3aa: CASSSGDYEQYF
v_gene: TRBV23-1; abundance: .; j_gene: TRBJ1-1; d_gene: .; CDR3nt: TGCGCCAGCAGCCAGGTGGCCATGAACACTGAAGCTTTCTTT; CDR3aa: CASSQVAMNTEAFF
v_gene: TRBV14; abundance: .; j_gene: TRBJ2-2; d_gene: .; CDR3nt: TGTGCCAGCAGCCAACGTTGGCCTGACGGGGAGCTGTTTTTT; CDR3aa: CASSQRWPDGELFF
v_gene: TRBV13; abundance: .; j_gene: TRBJ1-6; d_gene: .; CDR3nt: TGTGCCAGCAGCTCAAAATCCGGGCCTGATAATTCACCCCTCCACTTT; CDR3aa: CASSSKSGPDNSPLHF
v_gene: TRBV9; abundance: .; j_gene: TRBJ2-7; d_gene: TRBD2; CDR3nt: TGTGCCAGCAGCCCGAGGACTAGCGGGGGGAACGAGCAGTACTTC; CDR3aa: CASSPRTSGGNEQYF
v_gene: TRBV30; abundance: .; j_gene: TRBJ2-2; d_gene: TRBD1; CDR3nt: TGTGCCTGGAGTGTATTGTTTGGGTTGCGGGACAGGGGAACCGGGGAGCTGTTTTTT; CDR3aa: CAWSVLFGLRDRGTGELFF
v_gene: TRBV7-2; abundance: .; j_gene: TRBJ1-5; d_gene: .; CDR3nt: TGTGCCAGCAGCTTGGGAGGGGGTACGCCCCAGCATTTT; CDR3aa: CASSLGGGTPQHF
v_gene: TRBV4-1; abundance: .; j_gene: TRBJ1-5; d_gene: .; CDR3nt: TGCGCCAGCAGCCCCGGGGGGGGGCTTCAGCCCCAGCATTTT; CDR3aa: CASSPGGGLQPQHF
v_gene: TRBV6-5; abundance: .; j_gene: TRBJ1-1; d_gene: .; CDR3nt: TGTGCCAGCGGGCTGAACACTGAAGCTTTCTTT; CDR3aa: CASGLNTEAFF
v_gene: TRBV30; abundance: .; j_gene: TRBJ1-1; d_gene: .; CDR3nt: TGTGCCTGGAGTGTCGGTGGGGCTGAAGCTTTCTTT; CDR3aa: CAWSVGGAEAFF
v_gene: TRBV25-1; abundance: .; j_gene: TRBJ1-6; d_gene: TRBD1; CDR3nt: TGTGCCAGCATCGCGACCGGGACAGGGAGTTTGGGGGCCCTCCACTTT; CDR3aa: CASIATGTGSLGALHF
v_gene: TRBV19; abundance: .; j_gene: TRBJ2-5; d_gene: TRBD1; CDR3nt: TGTGCCAGTACACCGGTCGGGACAGACCAAGAGACCCAGTACTTC; CDR3aa: CASTPVGTDQETQYF
v_gene: TRBV30; abundance: once; j_gene: TRBJ2-7; d_gene: .; CDR3nt: TGTGCCTGGAGTCCAGCAGGCCCCTACGAGCAGTACTTC; CDR3aa: CAWSPAGPYEQYF
v_gene: TRBV6-6; abundance: once; j_gene: TRBJ2-4; d_gene: .; CDR3nt: TGTGCCAGCAGTAGCCGAGTAGCGGATCTGGAAAACATTCAGTACTTC; CDR3aa: CASSSRVADLENIQYF
v_gene: TRBV5-6; abundance: few; j_gene: TRBJ2-1; d_gene: .; CDR3nt: TGTGCCAGCAGCATTGGGAATGAGCAGTTCTTC; CDR3aa: CASSIGNEQFF
v_gene: TRBV7-9; abundance: .; j_gene: TRBJ2-5; d_gene: .; CDR3nt: TGTGCCAGCAGCTTAGGGGCAGAGACCCAGTACTTC; CDR3aa: CASSLGAETQYF
v_gene: TRBV27; abundance: .; j_gene: TRBJ1-5; d_gene: .; CDR3nt: TGTGCCAGCAGTCCAATCAATAGCAATCAGCCCCAGCATTTT; CDR3aa: CASSPINSNQPQHF
v_gene: TRBV11-2; abundance: few; j_gene: TRBJ2-5; d_gene: TRBD1; CDR3nt: TGTGCCAGCAGCTTATGGGACAGGGCAGAAGAGACCCAGTACTTC; CDR3aa: CASSLWDRAEETQYF
v_gene: TRBV11-2; abundance: .; j_gene: TRBJ2-1; d_gene: .; CDR3nt: TGTGCCAGCAGCTTAATATGGGGATCCTCCTACAATGAGCAGTTCTTC; CDR3aa: CASSLIWGSSYNEQFF
v_gene: TRBV30; abundance: .; j_gene: TRBJ2-3; d_gene: TRBD1; CDR3nt: TGTGCCTGGAGTGTCGGACAGGGGGCGGAGGATACGCAGTATTTT; CDR3aa: CAWSVGQGAEDTQYF
v_gene: TRBV6-5; abundance: .; j_gene: TRBJ2-7; d_gene: TRBD1; CDR3nt: TGTGCCAGCAGTTACCTACAGGGGGACGAGCAGTACTTC; CDR3aa: CASSYLQGDEQYF
v_gene: TRBV27; abundance: .; j_gene: TRBJ2-5; d_gene: .; CDR3nt: TGTGCCAGCAGTTTATTGGACAGCAAAGAGACCCAGTACTTC; CDR3aa: CASSLLDSKETQYF
v_gene: TRBV30; abundance: .; j_gene: TRBJ1-2; d_gene: .; CDR3nt: TGTGCCTGGAGGGTTTCCGGGACGGCGTTAGGCTACACCTTC; CDR3aa: CAWRVSGTALGYTF
v_gene: TRBV7-2; abundance: .; j_gene: TRBJ2-1; d_gene: .; CDR3nt: TGTGCCAGTAGCCCCCGAGTAGCGCGGCCATACAATGAGCAGTTCTTC; CDR3aa: CASSPRVARPYNEQFF
v_gene: TRBV7-7; abundance: .; j_gene: TRBJ2-5; d_gene: .; CDR3nt: TGTGCTAGCAGCTCCGGACGGAACCAAGAGACCCAGTACTTC; CDR3aa: CASSSGRNQETQYF
v_gene: TRBV6-5; abundance: .; j_gene: TRBJ1-5; d_gene: TRBD1; CDR3nt: TGTGCCAGCAGTCTGGACAGGGGAGACAATCAGCCCCAGCATTTT; CDR3aa: CASSLDRGDNQPQHF
v_gene: TRBV1; abundance: .; j_gene: TRBJ2-7; d_gene: .; CDR3nt: TGCACCAGCAGCGGACTAGCGGGGGGTAAAATAGCCTACGAGCAGTACTTC; CDR3aa: CTSSGLAGGKIAYEQYF
v_gene: TRBV5-1; abundance: .; j_gene: TRBJ1-5; d_gene: .; CDR3nt: TGCGCCAGCAGCTTGTGGCAGGGTGAACCCCAGCATTTT; CDR3aa: CASSLWQGEPQHF